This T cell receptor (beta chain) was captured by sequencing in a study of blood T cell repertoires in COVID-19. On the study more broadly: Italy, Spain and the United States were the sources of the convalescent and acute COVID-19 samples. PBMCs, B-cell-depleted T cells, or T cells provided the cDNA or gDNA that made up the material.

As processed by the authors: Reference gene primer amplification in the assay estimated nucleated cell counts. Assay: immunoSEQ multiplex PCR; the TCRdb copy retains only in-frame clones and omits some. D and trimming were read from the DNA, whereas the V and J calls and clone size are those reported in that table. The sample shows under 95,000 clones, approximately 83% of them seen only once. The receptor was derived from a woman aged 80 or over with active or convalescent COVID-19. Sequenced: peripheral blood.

Written as DNA, the CDR3 is TGTGCCAGCAGTGACACGGGGCTAGCGGGAGGGTCCGTCGATGAGCAGTTCTTC. Encoded protein: CASSDTGLAGGSVDEQFF. V is TRBV7-3 and J is TRBJ2-1, with 12 bases identical to TRBD2. The CDR3 sequence is 18 residues long. Unmatched junction bases numbered 17, after V lost 6 bases and J lost 8 bases. The germline V gene has CDR1 SGHTA and CDR2 FQGTGA.